This T cell receptor (beta chain) was captured in a study of OX40 agonist ivuxolimab in advanced cancers. As for the study more broadly: Ivuxolimab was an agonistic, fully human IgG2 monoclonal antibody directed against OX40 (CD134), a costimulatory receptor. A male proportion of 75% to 85% and a mean age of approximately 61 years, ranging from about 23 to 90, were recorded for the dose-escalation cohort. The point of sequencing TCRbeta in the periphery was to test whether ivuxolimab changed TCR sequence diversity and drove clonal T-cell expansion. The monotherapy dose-escalation portion (N of about 50 patients) of the phase I ivuxolimab trial is reported in the paper. Prior anti-PD-1, anti-PD-L1 or anti-CTLA-4 therapy was permitted, and roughly two fifths of dose-escalation patients had received checkpoint inhibitors. Of the approximately 53 patients in dose escalation, about 20 had hepatocellular carcinoma, about 15 had melanoma, 9 had renal cell carcinoma and 9 had head and neck cancer. Intravenous ivuxolimab was administered to patients every 2 weeks at six dose levels: 0.01, 0.1, 0.3, 1.5, 3 and 10 mg/kg. Partial responses were achieved by three dose-escalation patients, of whom one had hepatocellular carcinoma and two had cutaneous melanoma.

CDR1 and CDR2 were assigned from the germline V gene as SGHVS and FQNEAQ. The CDR3 starts with the cysteine, ends with the phenylalanine, and has 14 residues. The only DNA kept is the CDR3, 42 bases in frame from the first base. V is pruned by 6 bases and J by 6 bases, leaving 8 bases of the junction without a gene match. As regards this clone: What antigen it recognizes has not been identified. No base qualities exist here, and no much larger clone lies one base off it.

To sequence the TCRbeta CDR3 region, genomic DNA was isolated from the sorted cells. The immunoSEQ Assay was used to sequence the TCRbeta CDR3 regions. The source is immuneACCESS, and TCRdb retained only in-frame sequences with V and J called. Part of the clones is not carried over; for the studies checked, unresolved V genes explain less than half of this, and the remainder is unexplained. The sample data list approximately 20,000 clones, and approximately 88% of these were observed just once. The top ten hold 50% of the sample. Patients with autoimmune disease history or receiving systemic immunosuppression were excluded from the trial. Peripheral blood for TCR sequencing was collected from all dose cohorts at baseline, on cycle 4 day 1, and on cycle 7 day 1. The samples were taken from a phase I, first-in-human, multicenter, open-label dose-escalation trial of ivuxolimab. Adults with locally advanced or metastatic melanoma, renal cell, hepatocellular, or head and neck squamous cell carcinoma were enrolled in the trial. CD4+ and CD8+ T cells were sorted separately from peripheral blood before TCR sequencing.

Beyond this particular receptor, the publication reports: After ivuxolimab, expanded clones were on average more numerous among CD8+ T cells than among CD4+ T cells. Low levels of normalized T-cell clonal expansion were also shown by some nonresponding patients. Which antigens the clonally expanded peripheral T cells were specific for was not determined. At doses of 0.1 to 3.0 mg/kg, clonal expansion of both CD4+ and CD8+ T cells in blood was seen between baseline and week 6. Partial responders in the 0.1-3.0 mg/kg groups had among the lowest normalized peripheral clonal expansion, especially among CD8+ T cells.

The sequence came from an adult with an advanced solid tumor such as melanoma, head and neck, liver or kidney cancer. The chain joins TRBV7-8 to TRBJ2-1; 7 central bases correspond to TRBD2. This specimen consisted of CD4+ or CD8+ T cells sorted from blood, obtained in a trial of the OX40 agonist ivuxolimab. The CDR3 region reads CASSPGTTFNEQFF. The sequenced DNA is TGTGCCAGCAGTCCCGGGACTACCTTCAATGAGCAGTTCTTC.